This record looks at one TCR beta chain sequence and its context. This entry belongs to a study of blood T cell repertoires in COVID-19. Study overall: COVID-19 samples collected from the United States, Italy and Spain covered acute and convalescent phases. Nucleic acid was either cDNA or gDNA, and it came from T cells, B-cell-depleted T cells, or PBMCs.

The V gene end was trimmed by 10 bases and the J gene end by 5 bases; junction bases not matched to a gene: 13. CDR1 and CDR2 from the germline V gene are SGHTS and YDEGEE. This CDR3 is built from 15 residues. In the source study's methods: Estimation of nucleated cell counts relied on the amplification of reference gene primers. TCRdb's table, derived via immunoSEQ multiplex PCR, lists solely in-frame clones and lacks some. The V and J calls and clone size were taken over from that table, and D and trimming were inferred from the DNA. In the table there are approximately 150,000 clones, around four fifths of which are singletons.

V gene TRBV5-8 combines with J gene TRBJ2-2; TRBD2 aligns across 8 bases. The TCR originated in an elderly woman with COVID-19, enrolled during active disease. Sample: peripheral blood. The CDR3 sequence: CAGAGRGRPTGELFF. The CDR3 DNA is TGTGCCGGGGCCGGGAGGGGAAGGCCGACCGGGGAGCTGTTTTTT.